These 24 T cell receptor beta chains came from one sample sequenced in a study of cytomegalovirus exposure and HLA in healthy donors. PCR employed 60 Vbeta and 13 Jbeta primers. Sequencing was performed with immunoSEQ multiplex PCR; in TCRdb, only in-frame clones are kept and a portion is missing. The sample holds some 130,000 clones; about 64% are singletons and the top ten take 2% to 3%. Sequenced: PBMCs. The receptors were sampled from a middle-aged woman in good health and CMV-seronegative.

This clone came up a few times. V usage is TRBV5-1 and J usage is TRBJ1-6; no clear D gene. In germline, CDR1 is SGHRS, CDR2 YFSETQ. V was pared by 0 bases and J by 9 bases, with 10 bases between. The CDR3 has 14 residues. CDR3 coding DNA: TGCGCCAGCAGCTTGGCTGGCGGACTTTCACCCCTCCACTTT. Amino acid sequence: CASSLAGGLSPLHF.

This sequence joins TRBV5-8 and TRBJ1-3; tentatively, D is TRBD1 (5 bases). Germline V CDR1 and CDR2: SGHTS, YDEGEE. The CDR3 consists of 18 residues. Trimming stripped 8 bases from V and 2 bases from J, with 26 bases between. For the CDR3, the DNA is TGTGCCAGACGGAGCCTGACAAGGGGCGTTCATACTGGAAACACCATATATTTT. Translated: CARRSLTRGVHTGNTIYF.

The chain employs TRBV14 and TRBJ2-2, with D tentatively TRBD2 (5 bases). The CDR3 runs 14 residues. The germline CDR1 and CDR2 sequences are SGHDN and FVKESK. Trimming took 3 bases from V and 4 from J, leaving 9 bases between them. The DNA for the CDR3 is TGTGCCAGCAGCCAGGGTGAGGGCACCGGGGAGCTGTTTTTT. It specifies CASSQGEGTGELFF. Combining the CDR3 with reference TRBV14 and TRBJ2-2 gives the whole variable domain EAGVTQFPSHSVIEKGQTVTLRCDPISGHDNLYWYRRVMGKEIKFLLHFVKESKQDESGMPNNRFLAERTGGTYSTLKVQPAELEDSGVYFCASSQGEGTGELFFGEGSRLTVL.

V and J are TRBV10-3 and TRBJ2-2, with TRBD1 matching 10 bases. Germline assignment: CDR1 ENHRY and CDR2 SYGVKD. This CDR3 has 17 residues. J lost 4 bases, V lost 3 bases, and 8 bases had no gene match. CDR3 sequence reads: CAISDMTGQGRTGELFF. The CDR3 DNA follows: TGTGCCATCAGTGATATGACGGGACAGGGGCGCACCGGGGAGCTGTTTTTT.

This CDR3 reads CASSPLLGSSYEQYF. The CDR3 nucleotides are TGCGCCAGCAGCCCCCTTCTGGGCAGCTCCTACGAGCAGTACTTC. The chain uses TRBV4-1 and TRBJ2-7; D unclear. This CDR3 comprises 15 residues. Trimming pared 4 bases from V and 0 bases from J, leaving 13 bases between. Germline V gene data show CDR1 as MGHRA and CDR2 as YSYEKL.

This rearrangement joins TRBV29-1 to TRBJ1-3, with 7 bases that match TRBD1. Germline CDR1 reads SQVTM; CDR2 reads ANQGSEA. The CDR3 is 12 amino acids. Trimming removed 7 bases from V and 4 bases from J; junction bases left unmatched: 4. The CDR3 region has the DNA TGCAGCGCACAGGGGACCGGAAACACCATATATTTT. Translated: CSAQGTGNTIYF.

The sample holds a few counts of this clone. V is TRBV19 and J is TRBJ1-1; 9 bases line up with TRBD1. The CDR3 covers 16 residues. CDR1 and CDR2 (germline): LNHDA, SQIVND (reference sequence). J lost 4 bases, V lost 6 bases, and 12 bases had no gene match. In DNA, the CDR3 is TGTGCCAGTAGCCCACTACAGGGGGCCGGTAGCACTGAAGCTTTCTTT. It encodes CASSPLQGAGSTEAFF. Using reference TRBV19 and TRBJ1-1 for the parts outside the CDR3, the full variable domain is DGGITQSPKYLFRKEGQNVTLSCEQNLNHDAMYWYRQDPGQGLRLIYYSQIVNDFQKGDIAEGYSVSREKKESFPLTVTSAQKNPTAFYLCASSPLQGAGSTEAFFGQGTRLTVV.

The V and J genes are TRBV27 and TRBJ1-2; 8 nucleotides align to TRBD1. The CDR3 has 16 residues. The V gene's germline CDR1 is MNHEY and CDR2 SMNVEV (reference sequence). Trimming removed 5 bases from V and 0 bases from J; junction bases left unmatched: 8. The DNA of the CDR3 is TGTGCCAGCAGTCCAAGGGACAGGTTTTCTAACTATGGCTACACCTTC. Its translation is CASSPRDRFSNYGYTF.

The J gene is TRBJ2-3, the V gene TRBV5-1, with 7 bases matching TRBD2. V lost 2 bases and J lost 2; bases outside the gene matches: 8. The CDR3 spans 16 residues. Looked up from germline, CDR1 is SGHRS and CDR2 is YFSETQ. The chain's CDR3 is CASSFSNGGTTDTQYF. Written as DNA, the CDR3 is TGCGCCAGCAGCTTCTCAAACGGGGGGACCACAGATACGCAGTATTTT.

The gene calls are TRBV28 and TRBJ2-1, with TRBD2 matching 7 bases. The CDR3 covers 15 residues. CDR1 is MDHEN and CDR2 is SYDVKM in the germline V gene. The trim removed 2 bases at V and 6 bases at J, leaving 7 bases unmatched. CDR3 bases: TGTGCCAGCAGTTTACCGACTAGCAGGCGCAATGAGCAGTTCTTC. Its translation: CASSLPTSRRNEQFF.

This clone occurred a few times. The chain joins TRBV5-4 to TRBJ2-1; TRBD1 matches at 11 bases. Germline values: CDR1 SGHNT, CDR2 YYREEE (reference sequence). V lost 4 bases and J lost 5; bases outside the gene matches: 5. The CDR3 totals 15 residues. DNA for the CDR3: TGTGCCAGCAGCAGGGACAGGGGGGGTCACAATGAGCAGTTCTTC. This gives the protein CASSRDRGGHNEQFF.

This chain joins TRBV11-2 and TRBJ1-1; weak D call: TRBD1 (6 bases). V lost 1 base to trimming and J lost 1 base, with 10 bases between them. The CDR3 totals 15 residues. The germline V gene has CDR1 SGHAT and CDR2 FQNNGV. The CDR3 here is CASSLGTAGNTEAFF. The CDR3 nucleotides read TGTGCCAGCAGCTTAGGGACAGCAGGGAACACTGAAGCTTTCTTT.

The chain joins TRBV27 to TRBJ2-1; TRBD1 matches 8 bases. The J segment lost 8 bases and the V segment lost 7 bases, leaving 7 bases of the junction unmatched. This CDR3 has 13 residues. Germline loops: CDR1 MNHEY, CDR2 SMNVEV (reference sequence). CDR3 DNA sequence: TGTGCCAGCAACGGGGACAGGCTTGATGAGCAGTTCTTC. It specifies CASNGDRLDEQFF.

This chain joins TRBV7-8 and TRBJ2-1; 7 bases are a match to TRBD1. Germline V gives CDR1 SGHVS, CDR2 FQNEAQ. CDR3 length equals 15 residues. V was clipped by 3 bases and J by 1 base; unmatched bases: 3. CDR3 sequence: CASSLTGFSYNEQFF. In DNA form, the CDR3 reads TGTGCCAGCAGCTTGACAGGGTTTTCCTACAATGAGCAGTTCTTC.

This chain links TRBV7-2 with TRBJ1-5, with 10 bases that match TRBD1. The CDR3 length is 13 residues. The junction had 4 bases not matched to a gene; V was cut back by 6 bases and J by 8 bases. Germline V gives CDR1 SGHTA, CDR2 FQGNSA. As DNA, the CDR3 is TGTGCCAGCAGTTTGGACAGGGGGAAGCCCCAGCATTTT. Translating it yields CASSLDRGKPQHF.

This rearrangement joins TRBV2 to TRBJ1-5, with 7 bases identical to TRBD1. Per the germline V gene, CDR1 is SNHLY and CDR2 is FYNNEI. The CDR3 contains 14 residues. V gave up 5 bases and J gave up 6 bases; unmatched junction bases: 7. CDR3 region: CASSYDRESQPQHF. CDR3 bases: TGTGCCAGCAGTTATGACAGGGAAAGTCAGCCCCAGCATTTT.

The gene calls are TRBV2 and TRBJ2-2, with TRBD1 as a possible D gene (6 bases). V lost 6 bases to trimming and J lost 1 base, with 12 bases between them. The germline gives CDR1 SNHLY, CDR2 FYNNEI. The CDR3 extends over 15 amino acids. The CDR3 spells CASSVQGLNTGELFF. The DNA for the CDR3 is TGTGCCAGCAGCGTACAGGGTTTGAACACCGGGGAGCTGTTTTTT.

This clone has only a few counts. The J gene is TRBJ2-5, the V gene TRBV6-6; 11 bases match TRBD1. The DNA end favors TRBJ2-7, so the J call may be wrong. Germline V gene sequence: CDR1 MNHNY, CDR2 SVGAGI (reference sequence). The CDR3 is 16 residues long. The CDR3 DNA is TGTGCCAGCAGTTACCCCGGACAGGGGGCAACCTACGAGCAGTACTTC. Translated: CASSYPGQGATYEQYF.

CDR3 loop: CASSKGGQGAFTAGNTIYF. In nucleotides, the CDR3 is TGTGCCAGCAGCAAAGGGGGGCAGGGGGCCTTTACGGCTGGAAACACCATATATTTT. The chain carries TRBV7-2 and TRBJ1-3; 8 nucleotides agree with TRBD1. CDR1 SGHTA and CDR2 FQGNSA come from the germline V gene. J was trimmed by 2 bases and V by 5 bases; bases with no gene match: 17. The CDR3 loop spans 19 amino acids.

This clone was counted a few times. The chain is built from TRBV5-1 and TRBJ2-3, with 10 bases lining up with TRBD2. The germline CDR1 and CDR2 sequences are SGHRS and YFSETQ. V shed 4 bases and J 5 bases; nucleotides not matched to a gene: 4. The CDR3 consists of 14 residues. The DNA of the CDR3 is TGCGCCAGCAGCCGAAGCGGGGGGGGAGATACGCAGTATTTT. It codes for CASSRSGGGDTQYF.

The gene calls are TRBV28 and TRBJ1-4; no reliable D call. Deletions cut 11 bases from V and 4 bases from J, with 14 bases between. The CDR3 extends over 13 amino acids. Per the germline V gene, CDR1 is MDHEN and CDR2 is SYDVKM. CDR3 residues: CAARNGGNEKLFF. As DNA, the CDR3 is TGTGCCGCAAGGAATGGCGGTAATGAAAAACTGTTTTTT.

The rearrangement uses TRBV5-1 and TRBJ2-2, with D perhaps TRBD2 (6 bases). Trimming removed 0 bases at V and 6 bases at J, with 24 bases between. Per the germline V gene, CDR1 is SGHRS and CDR2 is YFSETQ. This CDR3 region has 19 residues. The CDR3 nucleotides read TGCGCCAGCAGCTTGGCCTACTCAGCAGTGGGAGGAGGGCCCGGGGAGCTGTTTTTT. Its protein is CASSLAYSAVGGGPGELFF.

The chain carries TRBV4-1 and TRBJ2-3, with unresolved D. V was pared by 4 bases and J by 0 bases, with 8 bases between. From germline, CDR1 is MGHRA and CDR2 YSYEKL. The CDR3 spans 14 residues. CDR3 sequence (DNA): TGCGCCAGCAGCCCACTTTCCAGCACAGATACGCAGTATTTT. Its protein product is CASSPLSSTDTQYF.

The chain links TRBV7-8 to TRBJ1-1, with 7 positions matching TRBD1. V lost 4 bases, J lost 0 bases, and 11 bases stayed unmatched. CDR1 and CDR2 from the germline V gene are SGHVS and FQNEAQ. This CDR3 contains 17 residues. CDR3 sequence (DNA): TGTGCCAGCAGCTCCTCCCTCAACAGGGGAATGAACACTGAAGCTTTCTTT. Amino acid sequence: CASSSSLNRGMNTEAFF.